This TCR beta chain originates from a study of cytomegalovirus exposure and HLA in healthy donors. Findings and limits, study-wide: Most sequenced TCRs were rare (though some public TCRs occurred in many donors).

The donors were healthy bone marrow donors. As regards this clone: Its antigen is as yet unknown.

The PCR contained 60 Vbeta and 13 Jbeta primers. The table came from immunoSEQ multiplex PCR; TCRdb's copy has only in-frame clones and leaves some out. Among tens of thousands of clones listed, 80% were seen once. Germline loops: CDR1 GTSNPN, CDR2 SVGIG (reference sequence). This CDR3 has 15 residues. The V and J ends lost 1 base and 4 bases respectively, with 11 bases between them. The chain joins TRBV30 to TRBJ2-6, with D perhaps matching TRBD2 (5 bases). This TCR was sampled from a male donor in good health and CMV-seronegative. Specimen: PBMCs. CDR3 nucleotides: TGTGCCTGGAGTGCCCGGGGATCCGGGGCCAACGTCCTGACTTTC. Translation: CAWSARGSGANVLTF.